The 11 T cell receptor beta chains below were found in one sample sequenced in a study of vaccination effects on CD4 cells after COVID-19. Before sequencing, viral peptide pools were used by the ViraFEST assay to expand antigen-specific CD4+ T cells. At the end of 9 to 11 days of culture, CD4+ T cells were isolated. Nucleocapsid antibody tests were negative, and the vaccine recipients had no prior SARS-CoV-2 infection. These receptors lack a known antigen. Only in-frame clones appear in the TCRdb table, and some are missing; sequencing was by immunoSEQ multiplex PCR. Here the sample spans 50,000 to 60,000 clones, under 75% being singletons. The specimen comprised CD4+ T cells from PBMCs cultured with SARS-CoV-2 spike peptides, sampled before COVID-19 vaccination. The receptors were sampled from a human donor who received a COVID-19 vaccine.

Written as DNA, the CDR3 is TGTGCCAGCAGCTTAGTAACTAGCGGGCGATACAATGAGCAGTTCTTC. Protein product: CASSLVTSGRYNEQFF. The V gene is TRBV13, the J gene TRBJ2-1; 9 nucleotides align to TRBD2. Germline V lookup: CDR1 PRHDT, CDR2 FYEKMQ (reference sequence). The CDR3 contains 16 residues. The V segment lost 1 base and the J segment 4 bases; nucleotides outside the gene matches: 5.

The gene calls are TRBV20-1 and TRBJ1-1; D ambiguous. CDR3 length: 11 amino acids. The germline CDR1 and CDR2 sequences are DFQATT and SNEGSKA (reference sequence). Trimming pared 5 bases from V and 1 base from J, leaving 5 bases between. The CDR3 protein is CSASRNTEAFF. The DNA of the CDR3 is TGCAGTGCTTCGAGGAACACTGAAGCTTTCTTT.

This CDR3 is CASSSTARNEKLFF. In DNA form, the CDR3 reads TGCGCCAGCAGTTCGACAGCCCGAAATGAAAAACTGTTTTTT. The gene calls are TRBV5-1 and TRBJ1-4, with TRBD1 as a possible D gene (5 bases). This CDR3 region has 14 residues. From germline, CDR1 is SGHRS and CDR2 YFSETQ. Trimming cost V 5 bases and J 5 bases, with 13 bases left between them.

This clone has more than one count but fewer than ten. The chain recombines TRBV12-3 or TRBV12-4 with TRBJ1-1, with D possibly matching TRBD1 (6 bases). The V end lost 3 bases, the J end lost 6 bases, and 11 bases lay between the germline ends. This CDR3 is built from 13 residues. CDR3 in amino acids: CASSFRGKPEAFF. For the CDR3, the DNA is TGTGCCAGCAGTTTCAGGGGTAAGCCTGAAGCTTTCTTT.

V usage is TRBV6-5 and J usage is TRBJ1-2; D is unresolved. Germline-derived CDR1 and CDR2 are MNHEY and SVGAGI. The CDR3 has 15 residues. Trimming removed 4 bases from V and 4 bases from J, with 16 bases in between. CDR3 bases: TGTGCCAGCAGTTGGCGGACGGAGAACCTCTATGGCTACACCTTC. It is translated as CASSWRTENLYGYTF.

The rearrangement joins TRBV6-2 or TRBV6-3 to TRBJ1-5; 10 nucleotides match TRBD1. Germline V gives CDR1 MNHEY, CDR2 SVGEGT. J was trimmed by 6 bases and V by 6 bases; bases with no gene match: 5. The CDR3 sequence is 14 residues long. Here the CDR3 DNA reads TGTGCCAGCAGCACCGGGACAGGGGTTCAGCCCCAGCATTTT. Translating it yields CASSTGTGVQPQHF.

The chain couples TRBV15 to TRBJ1-1; D unresolved. Deletions cut 1 base from V and 8 bases from J, with 8 bases between. The CDR3 is made up of 12 amino acids. Germline CDR1 reads LNHNV; CDR2 reads YYDKDF (reference sequence). Here the CDR3 reads CATSRVRQEAFF. The CDR3 DNA reads TGTGCCACCAGCAGAGTAAGGCAGGAAGCTTTCTTT.

This clone has only a few counts. CDR3 amino acids: CASSSGEGYYGYTF. The CDR3 DNA follows: TGTGCCAGTAGTTCTGGGGAGGGTTACTATGGCTACACCTTC. V is TRBV19 and J is TRBJ1-2; D remains unclear. CDR3 size: 14 residues. Germline loops: CDR1 LNHDA, CDR2 SQIVND (reference sequence). V was trimmed by 5 bases and J by 3 bases, leaving 13 bases between them.

The V gene is TRBV5-4, the J gene TRBJ2-5; tentative D call: TRBD1 (6 bases). The germline V gene has CDR1 SGHNT and CDR2 YYREEE (reference sequence). The V and J ends lost 3 bases and 1 base respectively, with 16 bases between them. The CDR3 contains 16 residues. Here the CDR3 DNA reads TGTGCCAGCAGCTCCCCCGGGACAACCTCCCAAGAGACCCAGTACTTC. Translating gives CASSSPGTTSQETQYF.

As DNA, the CDR3 is TGTGCCAGCAGGCCCGGCCGCTCTGGAAACACCATATATTTT. As protein: CASRPGRSGNTIYF. The V and J genes are TRBV2 and TRBJ1-3; D is unresolved. The CDR3 length is 14 residues. V lost 6 bases, J lost 0 bases, and 9 bases lay in between. The germline gives CDR1 SNHLY, CDR2 FYNNEI.

Here the CDR3 reads CAWETLSGNTIYF. The CDR3 region has the DNA TGTGCCTGGGAAACATTATCTGGAAACACCATATATTTT. The rearrangement links TRBV30 to TRBJ1-3, with D unresolved. The germline V gene has CDR1 GTSNPN and CDR2 SVGIG (reference sequence). The CDR3 loop spans 13 amino acids. V gave up 5 bases and J gave up 1 base, with 9 bases separating them.